This T cell receptor beta chain was documented in a study of blood T cell repertoires in COVID-19. Study-wide background: The United States, Italy and Spain provided the acute and convalescent COVID-19 samples. T cells, B-cell-depleted T cells, or PBMCs provided the cDNA or gDNA that served as material.

J gave up 9 bases and V 0 bases, and 14 bases lay outside the gene matches. The CDR3 runs to 16 residues. Germline assignment: CDR1 LGHDT and CDR2 YNNKEL (reference sequence). Original methodology: Researchers report that nucleated cell counts were estimated from reference gene primer amplification. Measured with immunoSEQ multiplex PCR; TCRdb has only the in-frame clones, and not every one. V, J and clone size are taken as reported in that table, and D and trimming were inferred from the DNA itself. Altogether around 83,000 clones are present, about 84% being singletons, with the ten largest covering approximately 15%.

This sequence was found in a woman between 70 and 85 years old with acute or convalescent COVID-19. Sequencing was done on a sample of peripheral blood. The genes are TRBV3-1 (or the pseudogene TRBV3-2) and TRBJ2-7; 7 positions agree with TRBD2. CDR3 bases: TGTGCCAGCAGCCAAGATACCCTGAGGGGAGGGGTCGGGCAGTACGTC. Its translation: CASSQDTLRGGVGQYV.